The entry below gives a single T cell receptor (beta chain) sequence along with its context. Its antigen is not identified. The data derive from a study of blood T cells in healthy people across ages. General study results and limits: Using unsorted PBMCs precluded a conclusive naive versus antigen-experienced comparison. Age showed a roughly linear inverse relationship with TCR beta diversity per million T cells.

Primed by a sample-barcoded 5' primer and a J-beta primer mix, a second PCR proceeded for 7 to 11 cycles. All cDNA molecules were each tagged by a template-switch adaptor with 12 random nucleotides. One entry per CDR3 protein results from TCRdb running MiXCR on the 5' RACE reads. The sample has hundreds of thousands of distinct CDR3 sequences, around 38% seen once. The sample consisted of blood. The TCR was taken from a man aged 80 or over in good health.

The chain's CDR3 is CASSYKGQGASYGYTF. The CDR3 DNA follows: TGTGCCAGCAGTTACAAAGGACAGGGGGCGTCCTATGGCTACACCTTC. The J gene is TRBJ1-2, the V gene TRBV6-5; 11 nucleotides match TRBD1. This CDR3 region has 16 residues. The J segment lost 4 bases and the V segment lost 2 bases, leaving 6 bases of the junction unmatched. The V gene's germline CDR1 is MNHEY and CDR2 SVGAGI.